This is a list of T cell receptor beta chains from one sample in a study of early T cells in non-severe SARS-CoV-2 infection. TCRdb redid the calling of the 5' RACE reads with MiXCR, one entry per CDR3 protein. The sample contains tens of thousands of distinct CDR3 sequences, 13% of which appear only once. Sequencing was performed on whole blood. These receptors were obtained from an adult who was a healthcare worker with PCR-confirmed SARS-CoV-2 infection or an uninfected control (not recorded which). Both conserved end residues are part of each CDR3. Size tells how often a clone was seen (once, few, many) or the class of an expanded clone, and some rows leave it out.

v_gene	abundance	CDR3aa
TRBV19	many	CASSTPREGKDEQFF
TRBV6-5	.	CASSNELRNTGELFF
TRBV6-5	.	CASSALGAGTDTQYF
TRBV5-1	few	CASSLVVRKAGELFF
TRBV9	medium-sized	CASSAEISGRGGTQYF
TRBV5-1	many	CASSYSGLAGGYEQYF
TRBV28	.	CASSLGLTSQQFF
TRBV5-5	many	CASSLGLAAYNEQFF
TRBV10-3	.	CAITPGQYGYTF
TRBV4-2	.	CASSPSVGGRDTGELFF
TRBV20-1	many	CSARLTDTQYF
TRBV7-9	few	CASSFGTGNEQFF
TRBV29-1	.	CSAWGTSYEQYF
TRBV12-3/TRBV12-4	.	CASSTGQGRANEKLFF
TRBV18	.	CASSPEGLSGNTIYF
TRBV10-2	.	CASLGLPVQETQYF
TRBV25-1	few	CASSESQYQPQHF
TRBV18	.	CASSPGLAGTVDTQYF
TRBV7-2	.	CASSPNRQSYYGYTF
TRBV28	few	CASSLLGPGEQYF
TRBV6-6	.	CTSSGTVDSYGYTF
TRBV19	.	CASRVGGGNEQFF
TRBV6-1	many	CASSLLGPSSYNEQFF
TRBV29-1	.	CSVTVLGKQYF
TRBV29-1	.	CSGDRGLDEQFF
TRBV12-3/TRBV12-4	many	CASSLARVPSDPYEQYF
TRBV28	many	CASSFRGTQYF
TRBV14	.	CASSPRQTYEQYF
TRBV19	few	CASSLGQGLAGGISYNEQFF
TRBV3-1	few	CASSQVKFVQGARGTGELFF
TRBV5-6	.	CASSQSRDQYF
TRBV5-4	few	CASSAGRAQPQHF
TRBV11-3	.	CASSLRGGEQFF
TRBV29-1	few	CSGSYGLEQYF
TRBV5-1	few	CASSLPGEETQYF
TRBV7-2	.	CASSPSGAPPYEQYF
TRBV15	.	CATSRDHMGQGLAKNIQYF
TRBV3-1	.	CASSRRLAGIQETQYF
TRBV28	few	CASSPTDSFNEKLFF
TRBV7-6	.	CASSLGGQGAAYTEAFF
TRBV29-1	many	CSGRREETQYF
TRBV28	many	CASTRAGNSPLHF
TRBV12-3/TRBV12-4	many	CASTLGGAHNEQFF
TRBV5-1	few	CASSLGTVGTDTQYF
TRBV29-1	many	CSVDHSQETQYF
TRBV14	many	CASSQETGNSPLHF
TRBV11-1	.	CASSSGTGAYEQYF
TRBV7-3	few	CASSSLGGPQHF
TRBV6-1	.	CASSEAGLGWETQYF
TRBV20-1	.	CSARQKTYEQYF
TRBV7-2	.	CASSPGAGRIGHEQYF
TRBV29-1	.	CSVVIGGRRYNEQFF
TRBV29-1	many	CSVEGADTEAFF
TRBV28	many	CASSPTGVGGELFF
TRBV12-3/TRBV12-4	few	CASRRDSSGNTIYF